This TCR beta chain appears in the sequencing data of a study of persistence of HIV-infected CD4 T cells. Study details: Up to about 200 mL blood was drawn at multiple time points; a couple of donors had single-time leukapheresis. General study findings and limits: Antigen-responding cells were enriched for degenerate expanded CDR3beta sequences.

Note on this clone: The antigen is undetermined.

Anti-CD3/anti-CD28 beads served as a nonspecific positive control stimulus. CD4+ T cells upregulating both CD40 ligand and CD69 were sorted as responding cells. Anti-CD28/CD49d costimulation, CD40-blocking antibody and enfuvirtide were given to CD8-depleted PBMCs for 18 hours. This was the immunoSEQ version 4 assay in survey mode. The table came from immunoSEQ multiplex PCR; TCRdb's copy has only in-frame clones and leaves some out. The data contain 40,000 to 45,000 clones, 89% of them seen just once; the ten biggest clones take up just over 1%. The germline CDR1 and CDR2 sequences are SGHDT and YYEEEE. The CDR3 has 13 residues. V was cut by 4 bases and J by 8 bases, with 15 bases left in between.

The clonotype originates from an adult man with HIV who was CMV-seropositive. The rearrangement joins TRBV5-6 to TRBJ1-2; the D gene is possibly TRBD1 (6 bases). The material was CD4+ T cells sorted from PBMCs after 18-hour stimulation, obtained from a patient who received antiretroviral therapy. DNA of the CDR3: TGTGCCAGCAGCGAACAGGGTTTGGACGGCTACACCTTC. Protein: CASSEQGLDGYTF.